Included here is one T cell receptor beta chain sequence, with context. This clone's antigen is unknown. The input lacks base qualities; no much larger clone sits a single base away. This sample is part of a study of T cell responses to AZD1222 COVID-19 vaccine (dated by TCRdb to about 2021). Looking at the study overall: Because spike-specific TCR depth and breadth did not differ between the two schedules, AZD1222 recipients who got a second dose at roughly 4 weeks were pooled with those who got a second dose at roughly 12 weeks. Trial participants were enrolled by age into subgroups of 18-55, 56-69 and 70-plus years, and roughly 150, 30 and 60 TCR-sequenced participants, respectively, were included in these subgroups. TCR sequencing covered over 230 trial participants: some 210 given two doses of AZD1222 and 26 given two doses of MenACWY control vaccine. Study-level results and caveats: A significant rise in spike-specific TCR breadth and depth was observed after two AZD1222 doses relative to day 0 and relative to MenACWY recipients. No day 14 peak-response samples were available, so repertoires were characterized only after the peak T cell response. The 56-69-year group was small, and its depth increase did not reach significance, likely because of low power. Reportedly, close to half of the unique spike-specific TCRs recognized epitopes lying outside the regions that are mutated in the B.1.351 and B.1.1.7 variants. Conclusions about previously exposed vaccinees were limited because only six or seven AZD1222 recipients were SARS-CoV-2 seropositive at baseline. Participants were mostly white British, with more females than males. The authors suggested clonal diversity may have been underestimated. CD4 TCRs associated with the vaccine covered the entire spike protein, and the dominant responses were in regions 160-218 and 743-854.

The CDR3 regions of human TCRbeta chains were analyzed by immunosequencing. As for the original processing: Repertoire TCRs were matched against a reference library of SARS-CoV-2-specific TCRs generated with the MIRA antigen-specificity platform. Breadth was defined as the fraction of unique TCRs that were SARS-CoV-2-associated, and depth was defined as the fraction of total T cells that were SARS-CoV-2-associated. Each spike-specific TCR was assigned to its reactive spike region and to a CD4 or CD8 class using the MIRA data. Log10-transformed breadth and depth values were compared by one-way ANOVA with Sidak's multiple comparisons tests. Drawn from immuneACCESS, this table holds only the in-frame rearrangements with V and J called that TCRdb kept. Clones are partly lost; checked studies trace under half to an unresolved V gene and leave the rest unexplained. V and J calls and clone size are copied from that table; D and trimming were computed from the DNA. This sample is represented by around 170,000 clones; more than 85% of them were singletons. Approximately 4.7% of the sample is taken by the ten largest.

Per the publication, the time point label means: baseline before first vaccination. Vaccinee samples came from UK trials COV001 and COV002, including a single-blind randomized controlled phase 2/3 trial of AZD1222 (ChAdOx1 nCoV-19) in healthy adults. Trial participant PBMC samples were collected at day 0 and day 28 after the second dose for TCRbeta chain sequencing. The clonotype originates from an adult in good health. The sequencing here drew on peripheral blood, taken on day 0 of AZD1222 vaccination.

In nucleotide form, the sequence is TGTGCCAGTAGTCCCCTCGGGGGGAGGAAGGCAGATACGCAGTATTTT. This yields the protein CASSPLGGRKADTQYF. The chain uses TRBV19 and TRBJ2-3, and TRBD2 aligns with 7 junction nucleotides. Based on the germline V gene (reference sequence), the CDR1 and CDR2 sequences are LNHDA and SQIVND. Unmatched junction bases come to 12, with V trimmed by 5 bases and J by 4 bases. The CDR3 spans 16 residues, from the cysteine through the phenylalanine. The sequence is cut down to CDR3 DNA, 48 bases in frame from base 1.